This T cell receptor (beta chain) was found in a study of T cell changes during pregnancy in multiple sclerosis (dated by TCRdb to about 2019). For the wider study: The study looked at changes in the T cell repertoire across pregnancy in women with multiple sclerosis.

The library was built by means of the immunoSEQ multiplex PCR assay. This is the immuneACCESS table as TCRdb keeps it, with only in-frame sequences that have V and J called. A part of the clones is gone; compared with another copy, unresolved V genes explain less than half, and the rest is unexplained. This sample has about 69,000 clones in its table, and 85% to 95% of those were observed once. Roughly 2.1% of the sample comes from the top ten. A word on this clone: It has no known antigen specificity. No base quality values were provided; no much bigger clone lies one nucleotide off.

The CDR3, from cysteine to phenylalanine, totals 15 residues. The retained sequence is limited to the CDR3, 45 bases, with the frame set at the first base. V drops 0 bases and J drops 4 bases, leaving 12 bases in between. Looking up the germline V gene yields CDR1 LGHNA and CDR2 YSLEER. The sequencing here drew on peripheral blood, taken in the third trimester of pregnancy. The clonotype comes from a female donor in good health, enrolled as a control in a pregnancy study. The chain is made from TRBV4-3 and TRBJ1-2; a tentative D call is TRBD1 (6 bases match). The nucleotides read TGCGCCAGCAGCCAAGAAGGGGGGGTAGGCTATGGCTACACCTTC. The translation is CASSQEGGVGYGYTF.